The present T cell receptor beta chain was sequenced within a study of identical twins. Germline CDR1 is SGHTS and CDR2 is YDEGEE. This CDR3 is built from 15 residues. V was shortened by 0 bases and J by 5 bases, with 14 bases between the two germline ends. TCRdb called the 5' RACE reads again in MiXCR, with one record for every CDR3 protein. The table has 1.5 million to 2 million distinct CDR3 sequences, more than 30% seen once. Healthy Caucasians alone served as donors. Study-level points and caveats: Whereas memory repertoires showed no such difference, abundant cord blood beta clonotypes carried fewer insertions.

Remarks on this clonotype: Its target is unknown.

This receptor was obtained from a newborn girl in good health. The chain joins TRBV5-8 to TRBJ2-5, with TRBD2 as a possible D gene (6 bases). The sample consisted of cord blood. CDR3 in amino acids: CASSLGMTSVETQYF. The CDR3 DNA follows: TGTGCCAGCAGCTTGGGGATGACTAGTGTCGAGACCCAGTACTTC. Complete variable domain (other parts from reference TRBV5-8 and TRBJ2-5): EAGVTQSPTHLIKTRGQQATLRCSPISGHTSVYWYQQALGLGLQFLLWYDEGEERNRGNFPPRFSGRQFPNYSSELNVNALELEDSALYLCASSLGMTSVETQYFGPGTRLLVL.